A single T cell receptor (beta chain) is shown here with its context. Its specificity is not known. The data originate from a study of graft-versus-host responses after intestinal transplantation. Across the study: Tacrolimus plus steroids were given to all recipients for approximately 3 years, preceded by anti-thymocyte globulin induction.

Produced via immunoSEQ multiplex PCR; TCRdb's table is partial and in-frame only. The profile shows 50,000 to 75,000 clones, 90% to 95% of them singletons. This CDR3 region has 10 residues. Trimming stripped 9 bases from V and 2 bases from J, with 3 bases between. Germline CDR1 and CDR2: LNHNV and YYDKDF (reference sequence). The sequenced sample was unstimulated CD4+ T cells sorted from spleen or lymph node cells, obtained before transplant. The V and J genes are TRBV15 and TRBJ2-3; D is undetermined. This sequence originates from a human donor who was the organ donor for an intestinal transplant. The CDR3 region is CATFTDTQYF. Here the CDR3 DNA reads TGTGCCACTTTCACAGATACGCAGTATTTT.